The 26 T cell receptor beta chains reported below all come from one sample, sequenced in a study of long-term antiretroviral therapy in people with HIV. Run at survey level, the immunoSEQ assay was version v3.0. Libraries were prepared by immunoSEQ multiplex PCR; TCRdb keeps only in-frame clonotypes and omits some of them. The table lists several thousand clones, around 77% of them singletons. The specimen was unsorted PBMCs, collected 0.4 years before starting antiretroviral therapy. The source of these receptors is a man aged 25 to 40 with HIV.

The chain uses TRBV18 and TRBJ1-4, with D tentatively TRBD1 (5 bases). Trimming shortened V by 3 bases and J by 5 bases, and 13 bases separated the two germline ends. The CDR3 runs to 15 residues. Germline V gene data show CDR1 as KGHSH and CDR2 as LQKENI. In DNA, the CDR3 is TGTGCCAGCTCACCGGACGGGGGGAAGAATGAAAAACTGTTTTTT. It is translated as CASSPDGGKNEKLFF.

The chain combines TRBV5-1 with TRBJ2-1; 7 positions match TRBD2. V shed 4 bases and J 8 bases; nucleotides not matched to a gene: 12. Germline V gene data show CDR1 as SGHRS and CDR2 as YFSETQ. This CDR3 has 15 residues. The CDR3 loop is CASSPRGDHLDEQFF. The CDR3 DNA reads as TGCGCCAGCAGCCCCCGGGGGGACCATCTCGATGAGCAGTTCTTC.

V is TRBV6-5 and J is TRBJ1-1, with D possibly being TRBD1 (6 bases). Germline V gene data show CDR1 as MNHEY and CDR2 as SVGAGI. The CDR3 spans 13 residues. Between the trimmed V and J ends, which lost 10 bases and 0 bases, there was a span of 12 bases. CDR3 in amino acids: CATRTEMNTEAFF. The CDR3, as DNA: TGTGCCACCAGGACAGAAATGAACACTGAAGCTTTCTTT.

CDR3 DNA sequence: TGTGCCAGTAGTACACCAGTCGGTCTGGGAAACACCATATATTTT. Translating gives CASSTPVGLGNTIYF. J is TRBJ1-3 and V is TRBV19; D gene unclear. Trimming pared 4 bases from V and 4 bases from J, leaving 14 bases between. The CDR3 is 15 amino acids. CDR1 and CDR2 from the germline V gene are LNHDA and SQIVND (reference sequence).

The gene calls are TRBV12-2 and TRBJ1-1. TRBV12-2 is listed as a pseudogene. This CDR3 spans 18 amino acids. The CDR3 DNA follows: TGTGCAAGTCGCTTAGCCCCTCCCCGGCGGGGGGCACCCCGTAAAGCTTTCTTT. Amino acid sequence: CASRLAPPRRGAPRKAFF.

The chain couples TRBV5-6 to TRBJ1-2; D is ambiguous. Between the trimmed V and J ends, which lost 0 bases and 8 bases, there was a span of 11 bases. Per germline, CDR1 SGHDT and CDR2 YYEEEE. The CDR3 has 13 amino acids. The CDR3 nucleotides are TGTGCCAGCAGCTTGGTGGGGAGTGAGGGCTACACCTTC. Its translation: CASSLVGSEGYTF.

V usage is TRBV27 and J usage is TRBJ2-6; TRBD1 or TRBD2 may be the D gene (6 bases each). The CDR3 runs 17 residues. Germline V gives CDR1 MNHEY, CDR2 SMNVEV (reference sequence). V was clipped by 3 bases and J by 0 bases, with 12 bases between them. CDR3 region: CASSFWGAGSGANVLTF. The CDR3 region has the DNA TGTGCCAGCAGTTTTTGGGGGGCGGGCTCTGGGGCCAACGTCCTGACTTTC.

This clone has only one observation. The chain joins TRBV6-6 to TRBJ1-2; 8 bases map to TRBD1. Germline trimming cut 6 bases from V and 3 bases from J; bases unmatched to any gene: 12. CDR3 length: 16 amino acids. Looked up from germline, CDR1 is MNHNY and CDR2 is SVGAGI (reference sequence). The CDR3 is CASSRTGPESYYGYTF. CDR3 nucleotide sequence: TGTGCCAGCAGCCGGACAGGGCCGGAGAGCTACTATGGCTACACCTTC.

The rearrangement joins TRBV5-1 to TRBJ2-7; 11 bases match TRBD2. The ends lost 4 bases at V and 3 bases at J; junction bases unmatched: 9. There are 16 residues in the CDR3. Germline V lookup: CDR1 SGHRS, CDR2 YFSETQ. Here the CDR3 reads CASSPVLTSGNYEQYF. CDR3 sequence (DNA): TGCGCCAGCAGCCCCGTTTTGACTAGCGGGAACTACGAGCAGTACTTC.

The chain recombines TRBV19 with TRBJ1-2; D gene ambiguous. V lost 6 bases to trimming and J lost 4 bases, with 15 bases between them. The CDR3 has 14 amino acids. Germline V gene lookup returns CDR1 LNHDA and CDR2 SQIVND (reference sequence). The CDR3 nucleotides read TGTGCCAGTAGAGACCCTCCTCGGACCTATGGCTACACCTTC. Translating it yields CASRDPPRTYGYTF.

Only one count was recorded for this clone. The chain links TRBV10-3 to TRBJ2-7, with D possibly called TRBD1 or TRBD2 (5 bases each). Per the germline V gene, CDR1 is ENHRY and CDR2 is SYGVKD. The CDR3 length is 13 residues. V lost 7 bases and J lost 2, with 12 bases in between. CDR3 residues: CAIKQGETYEQYF. The CDR3, as DNA: TGTGCCATCAAGCAGGGAGAAACCTACGAGCAGTACTTC.

In DNA, the CDR3 is TGTGCCAGTAGTATAGGTAAGGTTAGCAATCAGCCCCAGCATTTT. Translated: CASSIGKVSNQPQHF. The chain has TRBV19 and TRBJ1-5; D is unclear. The CDR3 has 15 amino acids. CDR1 and CDR2 (germline): LNHDA, SQIVND (reference sequence). V was shortened by 1 base and J by 0 bases, with 7 bases between the two germline ends.

This clone was observed a single time. This sequence joins TRBV2 and TRBJ2-5; 10 bases line up with TRBD1. Germline CDR1 and CDR2: SNHLY and FYNNEI. The CDR3 has 13 residues. With V trimmed by 10 bases and J by 4 bases, 6 bases remained unmatched. Here the CDR3 reads CATHRTGGETQYF. The CDR3 DNA follows: TGTGCCACACACCGGACAGGGGGAGAGACCCAGTACTTC.

About this clone: The germline gene is not matched at one end of the junction; a read error may be the cause. V and J are TRBV6-1 and TRBJ2-7; TRBD1 matches 7 bases. Germline assignment: CDR1 MNHNS and CDR2 SASEGT. The CDR3 extends over 13 amino acids. CDR3 protein: CASSEVPGDRADF. The DNA for the CDR3 is TGTGCCAGCAGTGAAGTCCCGGGTGACAGGGCGGACTTC.

The V call is TRBV29-1, the J call TRBJ2-3; possible D gene TRBD2, 5 bases. Germline values: CDR1 SQVTM, CDR2 ANQGSEA. V lost 3 bases to trimming and J lost 5 bases, with 12 bases between them. This CDR3 region has 13 residues. CDR3 in amino acids: CSVELLVGDTQYF. The CDR3 bases are TGCAGCGTTGAGCTACTAGTGGGAGATACGCAGTATTTT.

This chain uses TRBV27 with TRBJ1-4, with D unclear. Germline V gene sequence: CDR1 MNHEY, CDR2 SMNVEV (reference sequence). The CDR3 length is 13 residues. Trimming took 11 bases from V and 4 from J, leaving 14 bases between them. The CDR3: CASKPSFNEKLFF. CDR3 sequence (DNA): TGTGCCTCAAAGCCGTCCTTTAATGAAAAACTGTTTTTT. Combining the CDR3 with reference TRBV27 and TRBJ1-4 gives the whole variable domain EAQVTQNPRYLITVTGKKLTVTCSQNMNHEYMSWYRQDPGLGLRQIYYSMNVEVTDKGDVPEGYKVSRKEKRNFPLILESPSPNQTSLYFCASKPSFNEKLFFGSGTQLSVL.

Regarding this clone: Other DNA variants within this sample encode the same CDR3. V gene TRBV18 combines with J gene TRBJ2-5; D is undetermined. The germline gives CDR1 KGHSH, CDR2 LQKENI. Trimming removed 3 bases from V and 2 bases from J, with 1 base in between. This CDR3 contains 11 residues. The CDR3 sequence is CASSPQETQYF. In nucleotides, the CDR3 is TGTGCCAGCTCACCGCAAGAGACCCAGTACTTC. Full variable domain (rest looked up from reference TRBV18 and TRBJ2-5): NAGVMQNPRHLVRRRGQEARLRCSPMKGHSHVYWYRQLPEEGLKFMVYLQKENIIDESGMPKERFSAEFPKEGPSILRIQQVVRGDSAAYFCASSPQETQYFGPGTRLLVL.

The rearrangement links TRBV18 to TRBJ2-2; TRBD1 matches at 11 bases. The germline V gene has CDR1 KGHSH and CDR2 LQKENI. The CDR3 consists of 16 residues. Losses at the gene ends were 3 bases for V and 8 bases for J; bases not matched to a gene: 8. CDR3 sequence (DNA): TGTGCCAGCTCACCCGGACAGGGGGCGCGAGTTGGGGAGCTGTTTTTT. It specifies CASSPGQGARVGELFF.

This clone was recorded only once. V and J are TRBV9 and TRBJ2-3, with D perhaps matching TRBD2 (6 bases). Germline assignment: CDR1 SGDLS and CDR2 YYNGEE. The CDR3 has 12 residues. The V and J ends lost 3 bases and 6 bases respectively, with 8 bases between them. As DNA, the CDR3 is TGTGCCAGCAGCGCGGGGGAGGATACGCAGTATTTT. Translating gives CASSAGEDTQYF.

The V call is TRBV10-3, the J call TRBJ2-7; D gene ambiguous. Trimming pared 2 bases from V and 6 bases from J, leaving 8 bases between. CDR1 and CDR2 (germline): ENHRY, SYGVKD. This CDR3 contains 12 residues. The CDR3 loop is CAISEAAGEQYF. Here the CDR3 DNA reads TGTGCCATCAGTGAGGCTGCAGGCGAGCAGTACTTC.

In regard to this clone: The junction shows a germline mismatch at one end, possibly a read error. The chain joins TRBV15 to TRBJ2-6, with TRBD2 as a possible D gene (5 bases). Germline V gives CDR1 LNHNV, CDR2 YYDKDF (reference sequence). The length of the CDR3 is 14 residues. In nucleotides, the CDR3 is TGTGCCACCAGAAGAGAGGGAGAGGCCAACGTCCTGACTTTC. It specifies CATRREGEANVLTF.

A few counts support this clone. The chain links TRBV28 to TRBJ1-2, with D perhaps TRBD1 (6 bases). The CDR3 has 13 residues. CDR1 is MDHEN and CDR2 is SYDVKM in the germline V gene. V gave up 5 bases and J gave up 8 bases, with 15 bases separating them. The chain's CDR3 is CASSGPGVKGYTF. The CDR3 DNA follows: TGTGCCAGCAGTGGACCAGGGGTGAAGGGCTACACCTTC.

A few counts support this clone. The V call is TRBV6-6, the J call TRBJ2-7; weak D call: TRBD1 (6 bases). The CDR3 extends over 14 amino acids. CDR1 MNHNY and CDR2 SVGAGI come from the germline V gene (reference sequence). V dropped 7 bases and J dropped 4 bases, with 17 bases sitting between them. This chain's CDR3 is CASTPSDSLYEQYF. The CDR3 coding sequence is TGTGCCAGCACCCCTTCGGACAGCCTGTACGAGCAGTACTTC.

The gene calls are TRBV2 and TRBJ2-7; D ambiguous. Trimming left V 6 bases short and J 0 bases short, with 12 bases between. Germline CDR1 SNHLY, CDR2 FYNNEI. This CDR3 contains 14 residues. The CDR3: CASSATFYSYEQYF. Written as DNA, the CDR3 is TGTGCCAGCAGCGCGACCTTTTACTCCTACGAGCAGTACTTC.

The CDR3 nucleotides are TGTGCCAGTAGTACGGGGGGAGGCTTAAATCAGCCCCAGCATTTT. It translates to CASSTGGGLNQPQHF. This sequence joins TRBV19 and TRBJ1-5, with D perhaps TRBD1 (5 bases). CDR3 length: 15 amino acids. V shed 4 bases and J shed 4 bases, with 14 bases lying between them. Germline CDR1 reads LNHDA; CDR2 reads SQIVND (reference sequence).

The chain is built from TRBV27 and TRBJ2-7; 11 positions match TRBD2. Germline CDR1 MNHEY, CDR2 SMNVEV (reference sequence). The CDR3 sequence is 15 residues long. V shed 5 bases, J shed 0 bases, and the junction held 3 bases outside the gene matches. CDR3 in amino acids: CASSMLAGGSYEQYF. The CDR3 DNA reads TGTGCCAGCAGTATGCTAGCGGGAGGCTCCTACGAGCAGTACTTC.